This TCR beta chain was identified during a study of regulatory T cells in long-lasting Graves disease. As for time point: newly diagnosed GD, antithyroid drugs for less than 3 months. After RNA was extracted from PBMCs, the TCR library was made from it. American Thyroid Association guidelines defined Graves' disease diagnosis. For TCR beta, libraries came from iRepertoire HTBI primers and Arm-PCR of CDR3 regions. MiXCR was run by TCRdb on the multiplex PCR reads, yielding one entry per CDR3 protein. The sample lists 350,000 to 500,000 distinct CDR3 sequences, 12% to 15% occurring once. The table lists this clonotype with many counts. Trimming pared 4 bases from V and 1 base from J, leaving 16 bases between. The V gene's germline CDR1 is MDHEN and CDR2 SYDVKM. The CDR3 sequence is 16 residues long. The same sample was also used in a study of T cells in Graves' hyperthyroidism and ophthalmopathy. Per that study: Among the patients, aged 18 to 65, hyperthyroidism was newly diagnosed and had lasted under 2 months. Diagnostic assessment was based on clinical symptoms, serum thyroxine and TRAb, thyroid ultrasound and orbital computed tomography.

The receptor was derived from a woman in her fifties or sixties with Graves disease. The V and J genes are TRBV28 and TRBJ2-5; maybe TRBD2 (6 bases). The source material was peripheral blood mononuclear cells (PBMCs), sampled at new diagnosis, from a patient treated with antithyroid drugs. This CDR3 is CASSWRYSGPQETQYF. In DNA form, the CDR3 reads TGTGCCAGCAGTTGGAGGTATAGCGGACCCCAAGAGACCCAGTACTTC.